This T cell receptor (beta chain) derives from a study of graft-versus-host responses after intestinal transplantation. Across the study: Anti-thymocyte globulin induction was given to all recipients, followed by tacrolimus and steroids for roughly 3 years.

This table comes from immunoSEQ multiplex PCR, and its TCRdb copy is limited to in-frame clones, with some not included. The sample lists 85,000 to 100,000 clones; more than 70% were seen once. V lost 4 bases and J 5 bases, leaving 21 bases between the germline ends. CDR1 is SGHDT, CDR2 YYEEEE, per germline. The CDR3 length is 16 residues. Sample: PBMCs, taken 255 days after intestinal transplant. This chain connects TRBV5-6 to TRBJ1-2; D is unclear. The sequence derives from a human patient who received an intestinal transplant, so some T cells may come from the graft donor. CDR3: CASSAPEMPTTYGYTF. The CDR3 nucleotides are TGTGCCAGCAGCGCTCCCGAGATGCCGACGACTTATGGCTACACCTTC.